Each of the 29 T cell receptor beta chains below was sequenced from the same sample in a study of blood T cell repertoires in COVID-19. Produced via immunoSEQ multiplex PCR; TCRdb's table is partial and in-frame only. The sample lists 150,000 to 200,000 clones, around three quarters seen once, with 17% in the top ten. The specimen was peripheral blood. Receptor source: a man between 60 and 70 years old with active or convalescent COVID-19.

This rearrangement joins TRBV10-3 to TRBJ2-7; maybe TRBD2 (5 bases). Per the germline V gene, CDR1 is ENHRY and CDR2 is SYGVKD. The CDR3 is 13 residues long. V was pared by 6 bases and J by 0 bases, with 9 bases between. The DNA for the CDR3 is TGTGCCATCAGAGGACTGAGCTCCTACGAGCAGTACTTC. Its translation: CAIRGLSSYEQYF.

The chain links TRBV28 to TRBJ2-2; 8 bases fit TRBD1. This CDR3 has 17 amino acids. Per the germline V gene, CDR1 is MDHEN and CDR2 is SYDVKM. Trimming took 2 bases from V and 5 from J; bases not matched to a gene: 10. The CDR3 region has the DNA TGTGCCAGCAGTTTACCTCCCGGACAGGGTACAACCGGGGAGCTGTTTTTT. Residues: CASSLPPGQGTTGELFF.

This clone occurred a few times. For the CDR3, the DNA is TGTGCCAGCAGTTTCAGGGGATTAGCTTTCTTT. It yields the protein CASSFRGLAFF. This chain connects TRBV28 to TRBJ1-1, with D tentatively TRBD1 (6 bases). This CDR3 spans 11 amino acids. The germline CDR1 and CDR2 sequences are MDHEN and SYDVKM. The V and J ends lost 3 bases and 10 bases respectively, with 9 bases between them.

This rearrangement joins TRBV27 to TRBJ2-7, with 7 bases matching TRBD2. V lost 4 bases, J lost 3 bases, and 12 bases stayed unmatched. CDR1 MNHEY and CDR2 SMNVEV come from the germline V gene (reference sequence). CDR3 length: 16 residues. CDR3 sequence (DNA): TGTGCCAGCAGTTCCTCCGGGGTAGCGGGCGTCTACGAGCAGTACTTC. This gives the protein CASSSSGVAGVYEQYF.

The chain has TRBV6-2 or TRBV6-3 and TRBJ2-5, with TRBD1 identical over 9 bases. The junction had 4 bases not matched to a gene; V was cut back by 6 bases and J by 2 bases. The germline V gene has CDR1 MNHEY and CDR2 SVGEGT. The CDR3 has 14 residues. In nucleotides, the CDR3 is TGTGCCAGCAGCGGGACAGGGAGACAAGAGACCCAGTACTTC. This gives the protein CASSGTGRQETQYF.

The V call is TRBV7-6, the J call TRBJ2-5; 11 bases align to TRBD1. Germline CDR1 and CDR2: SGHVS and FNYEAQ. Unmatched junction bases numbered 8, after V lost 6 bases and J lost 5 bases. This CDR3 is built from 15 residues. The CDR3 sequence: CASSRGQGVYETQYF. The CDR3 bases are TGTGCCAGCAGTCGGGGACAGGGGGTGTATGAGACCCAGTACTTC.

The rearrangement uses TRBV15 and TRBJ1-1; D uncertain. Germline CDR1 and CDR2: LNHNV and YYDKDF (reference sequence). With 1 base removed from V and 1 base from J, the gap between germline ends came to 4 bases. The CDR3 totals 13 residues. The CDR3, as DNA: TGTGCCACCAGCAGAGCACAGAACACTGAAGCTTTCTTT. The encoded protein is CATSRAQNTEAFF.

The gene calls are TRBV27 and TRBJ2-1; D might be TRBD2 (6 bases). Trimming shortened V by 5 bases and J by 4 bases, and 21 bases separated the two germline ends. The CDR3 runs to 17 residues. Germline values: CDR1 MNHEY, CDR2 SMNVEV (reference sequence). Written as DNA, the CDR3 is TGTGCCAGCAGTCCAAGGGTGGGGCGGGGACCTTACAATGAGCAGTTCTTC. Amino acids: CASSPRVGRGPYNEQFF.

This CDR3 is CATSPRGREERETQYF. The CDR3 DNA follows: TGTGCCACCAGCCCCCGGGGGCGGGAGGAGAGAGAGACCCAGTACTTC. The chain links TRBV15 to TRBJ2-5; TRBD2 aligns across 8 bases. The CDR3 has 16 amino acids. Germline V CDR1 and CDR2: LNHNV, YYDKDF (reference sequence). V lost 5 bases to trimming and J lost 4 bases; unmatched junction nucleotides: 12.

Ten or more counts support this clone. V and J are TRBV18 and TRBJ2-1; perhaps TRBD2 as D (6 bases). V was cut by 6 bases and J by 8 bases, with 14 bases left in between. Germline-derived CDR1 and CDR2 are KGHSH and LQKENI. This CDR3 has 13 residues. The CDR3, as DNA: TGTGCCAGCTCTGCCCGGTCGGGGGATGAGCAGTTCTTC. Its translation: CASSARSGDEQFF.

This clone was counted once. The chain carries TRBV19 and TRBJ2-1; 7 bases are shared with TRBD2. Per the germline V gene, CDR1 is LNHDA and CDR2 is SQIVND (reference sequence). The CDR3 runs 16 residues. The junction had 11 bases not matched to a gene; V was cut back by 1 base and J by 8 bases. The CDR3 reads CASSIGGTTPWDEQFF. For the CDR3, the DNA is TGTGCCAGTAGTATAGGTGGGACTACCCCCTGGGATGAGCAGTTCTTC.

This clone was seen once. This rearrangement joins TRBV7-9 to TRBJ2-3; tentative D call: TRBD1 (6 bases). Deletions cut 4 bases from V and 0 bases from J, with 11 bases between. Germline CDR1 SEHNR, CDR2 FQNEAQ (reference sequence). This CDR3 spans 15 amino acids. The CDR3 nucleotides read TGTGCCAGCAGCTACACCAGGGGCAGCACAGATACGCAGTATTTT. The encoded protein is CASSYTRGSTDTQYF.

The gene calls are TRBV28 and TRBJ1-2; maybe TRBD1 (5 bases). The germline V gene has CDR1 MDHEN and CDR2 SYDVKM. This CDR3 contains 14 residues. V was trimmed by 7 bases and J by 3 bases, leaving 15 bases between them. The CDR3 is CASNPLGGDYGYTF. For the CDR3, the DNA is TGTGCCAGCAACCCTCTCGGAGGGGACTATGGCTACACCTTC.

The V gene is TRBV18, the J gene TRBJ1-5, with D perhaps matching TRBD1 (5 bases). Trimming shortened V by 3 bases and J by 4 bases, and 7 bases separated the two germline ends. Germline CDR1 and CDR2: KGHSH and LQKENI. The CDR3 covers 13 residues. DNA for the CDR3: TGTGCCAGCTCACCGACAGTAAATCAGCCCCAGCATTTT. Translation: CASSPTVNQPQHF.

The rearrangement links TRBV6-5 to TRBJ1-6, with D unclear. The CDR3 has 14 residues. V lost 0 bases to trimming and J lost 7 bases, with 7 bases between them. CDR1 and CDR2 (germline): MNHEY, SVGAGI. The CDR3 loop reads CASSYSRVNSPLHF. The CDR3 DNA is TGTGCCAGCAGTTACTCGAGAGTCAATTCACCCCTCCACTTT.

The DNA for the CDR3 is TGCGCCAGCAGCCAAGTAATTGGGACAGCCATCTCTGGAAACACCATATATTTT. As protein: CASSQVIGTAISGNTIYF. The V call is TRBV4-3, the J call TRBJ1-3; 7 positions agree with TRBD1. This CDR3 has 18 amino acids. Unmatched junction bases numbered 9, after V lost 1 base and J lost 0 bases. Germline CDR1 LGHNA, CDR2 YSLEER.

V and J are TRBV6-5 and TRBJ2-7, with a possible D match to TRBD1 (6 bases). CDR3 length equals 14 residues. Germline CDR1 MNHEY, CDR2 SVGAGI. Trimming cost V 7 bases and J 1 base, with 14 bases left between them. CDR3: CASIRGRRSYEQYF. CDR3 bases: TGTGCCAGCATCAGGGGCAGGCGATCCTACGAGCAGTACTTC.

The chain recombines TRBV7-6 with TRBJ1-1; D remains unclear. Germline V gene sequence: CDR1 SGHVS, CDR2 FNYEAQ. The CDR3 covers 15 residues. V dropped 5 bases and J dropped 5 bases, with 18 bases sitting between them. The CDR3 DNA follows: TGTGCCAGCAGCATGAAGGACGCCGCGGGAACTGAAGCTTTCTTT. It encodes CASSMKDAAGTEAFF.

CDR3 bases: TGCGCCAGCAGCTACGGACAGGGGAGCTATGAGCAGTTCTTC. Protein product: CASSYGQGSYEQFF. This rearrangement joins TRBV5-1 to TRBJ2-1; TRBD1 matches 9 bases. The CDR3 sequence is 14 residues long. V lost 3 bases, J lost 8 bases, and 6 bases stayed unmatched. Germline values: CDR1 SGHRS, CDR2 YFSETQ.

The V gene is TRBV11-2, the J gene TRBJ2-7; 7 nucleotides match TRBD2. V shed 6 bases, J shed 2 bases, and the junction held 4 bases outside the gene matches. Germline V gives CDR1 SGHAT, CDR2 FQNNGV. The CDR3 contains 13 residues. CDR3 sequence: CASRGGIPYEQYF. CDR3 coding DNA: TGTGCCAGCAGGGGGGGGATCCCCTACGAGCAGTACTTC. The variable domain in full, with the rest retrieved from reference TRBV11-2 and TRBJ2-7, is EAGVAQSPRYKIIEKRQSVAFWCNPISGHATLYWYQQILGQGPKLLIQFQNNGVVDDSQLPKDRFSAERLKGVDSTLKIQPAKLEDSAVYLCASRGGIPYEQYFGPGTRLTVT.

The chain couples TRBV11-2 to TRBJ2-7; tentative D call: TRBD2 (5 bases). This CDR3 has 16 residues. With 5 bases removed from V and 6 bases from J, the gap between germline ends came to 23 bases. Germline-derived CDR1 and CDR2 are SGHAT and FQNNGV. DNA for the CDR3: TGTGCCAGCAGCCTCCCCCTCCGAGGGCCCTCAGGCGAGCAGTACTTC. It specifies CASSLPLRGPSGEQYF.

This clone was observed a handful of times. The rearrangement uses TRBV10-3 and TRBJ1-5; 8 bases agree with TRBD1. Germline CDR1 is ENHRY and CDR2 is SYGVKD. V lost 3 bases to trimming and J lost 6 bases; unmatched junction nucleotides: 4. This CDR3 comprises 14 residues. The CDR3 nucleotides are TGTGCCATCAGTGACGACAGGGGCCGTCAGCCCCAGCATTTT. This codes for CAISDDRGRQPQHF.

Only one count was recorded for this clone. The V call is TRBV18, the J call TRBJ2-5; tentatively, D is TRBD1 (6 bases). In germline, CDR1 is KGHSH, CDR2 LQKENI. The CDR3 totals 13 residues. V lost 2 bases and J lost 7, with 11 bases in between. CDR3 sequence reads: CASSPNRDGTQYF. CDR3 DNA sequence: TGTGCCAGCTCACCAAACAGGGACGGGACCCAGTACTTC.

The chain's CDR3 is CASSSGGGHNGEKLFF. CDR3 sequence (DNA): TGTGCCAGCAGTTCGGGGGGAGGGCACAACGGTGAAAAACTGTTTTTT. The chain uses TRBV28 and TRBJ1-4; the D gene is possibly TRBD1 (5 bases). V gave up 4 bases and J gave up 7 bases, with 19 bases separating them. Germline CDR1 reads MDHEN; CDR2 reads SYDVKM. The CDR3 length is 16 residues. The full variable domain, its missing parts supplied by reference TRBV28 and TRBJ1-4, is DVKVTQSSRYLVKRTGEKVFLECVQDMDHENMFWYRQDPGLGLRLIYFSYDVKMKEKGDIPEGYSVSREKKERFSLILESASTNQTSMYLCASSSGGGHNGEKLFFGSGTQLSVL.

This clone was seen once. The V gene is TRBV21-1, the J gene TRBJ2-7; TRBD2, the table's D call, lacks a check against the DNA. TRBV21-1 counts as a pseudogene. This CDR3 is 17 amino acids long. The DNA of the CDR3 is TGTGCCAGCAGCAACCGCCAGCGACTAGCGGGAGGGCCGGGGCAGTACTTC. Its translation is CASSNRQRLAGGPGQYF.

This chain uses TRBV9 with TRBJ2-3; 7 nucleotides align to TRBD2. This CDR3 comprises 14 residues. Trimming took 4 bases from V and 1 from J; bases not matched to a gene: 3. CDR1 and CDR2 from the germline V gene are SGDLS and YYNGEE. The CDR3 sequence is CASSRAGGTDTQYF. The CDR3 nucleotides read TGTGCCAGCAGCCGGGCGGGGGGCACAGATACGCAGTATTTT.

This clone has only a few counts. The same CDR3 also results from other DNA sequences found in this sample. This chain uses TRBV11-2 with TRBJ2-1; 9 nucleotides match TRBD2. Germline lookup yields CDR1 SGHAT and CDR2 FQNNGV. Trimming took 6 bases from V and 4 from J; bases not matched to a gene: 10. CDR3 length: 16 residues. The CDR3 region is CASRTAGTSSYNEQFF. CDR3 bases: TGTGCCAGCAGGACCGCCGGGACTAGCAGTTACAATGAGCAGTTCTTC.

The V call is TRBV9, the J call TRBJ1-1; weak D call: TRBD1 (5 bases). Germline CDR1 is SGDLS and CDR2 is YYNGEE. The CDR3 extends over 15 amino acids. The ends were cut back, 0 bases at V and 1 base at J, with 10 bases in the middle. This CDR3 is CASSVGEGRNTEAFF. In DNA form, the CDR3 reads TGTGCCAGCAGCGTAGGGGAGGGGAGGAACACTGAAGCTTTCTTT.

The gene calls are TRBV10-2 and TRBJ2-3; D might be TRBD2 (6 bases). Trimming cost V 0 bases and J 3 bases, with 16 bases left between them. The CDR3 loop spans 17 amino acids. Germline values: CDR1 WSHSY, CDR2 SAAADI. The DNA of the CDR3 is TGCGCCAGCAGTGAGTCTTTTACTAGCTGGCGGACAGATACGCAGTATTTT. It translates to CASSESFTSWRTDTQYF.